The 30 T cell receptor beta chains in this list originate from one sample, sequenced in a study of cytomegalovirus exposure and HLA in healthy donors. Primers included in the PCR were 60 Vbeta and 13 Jbeta primers. TCRdb's table, derived via immunoSEQ multiplex PCR, lists solely in-frame clones and lacks some. The table records over 50,000 clones, about 81% of them present only once. The sample was PBMCs. All receptors come from a man aged 45-60 years in good health and CMV-seropositive.

The gene calls are TRBV9 and TRBJ1-6; 9 bases are shared with TRBD1. The germline CDR1 and CDR2 sequences are SGDLS and YYNGEE. The CDR3 is made up of 16 amino acids. After removal of 3 bases from V and 6 bases from J, the junction contained 7 bases not matched to a gene. The CDR3 region is CASSASQGASNSPLHF. The CDR3 DNA follows: TGTGCCAGCAGCGCGTCACAGGGGGCAAGTAATTCACCCCTCCACTTT. The full variable domain, with the rest looked up from reference TRBV9 and TRBJ1-6, is DSGVTQTPKHLITATGQRVTLRCSPRSGDLSVYWYQQSLDQGLQFLIQYYNGEERAKGNILERFSAQQFPDLHSELNLSSLELGDSALYFCASSASQGASNSPLHFGNGTRLTVT.

V is TRBV7-2 and J is TRBJ2-1; 8 bases are shared with TRBD1. CDR3 length: 15 residues. CDR1 is SGHTA, CDR2 FQGNSA, per germline. J lost 2 bases, V lost 5 bases, and 5 bases had no gene match. The CDR3 here is CASSPRQGTYNEQFF. The CDR3 nucleotides read TGTGCCAGCAGCCCCAGACAGGGGACCTACAATGAGCAGTTCTTC.

This clone was counted only a few times. J is TRBJ2-4 and V is TRBV9, with 8 positions matching TRBD1. With V trimmed by 5 bases and J by 9 bases, 7 bases remained unmatched. The CDR3 length is 13 residues. Germline V gene data show CDR1 as SGDLS and CDR2 as YYNGEE. CDR3 sequence reads: CASRGTGDGIQYF. The CDR3 nucleotides are TGTGCCAGCAGGGGGACAGGAGACGGCATTCAGTACTTC.

J is TRBJ1-2 and V is TRBV5-1; D ambiguous. V lost 1 base and J lost 4, with 11 bases in between. Germline V gene lookup returns CDR1 SGHRS and CDR2 YFSETQ. The CDR3 is 14 residues long. The DNA for the CDR3 is TGCGCCAGCAGCTTGCTGGCGGCCGGCTATGGCTACACCTTC. It translates to CASSLLAAGYGYTF.

The table lists this clone with a count of one. This chain connects TRBV7-2 to TRBJ1-1; possible D gene TRBD1, 5 bases. Per germline, CDR1 SGHTA and CDR2 FQGNSA. The CDR3 contains 15 residues. V was trimmed by 1 base and J by 10 bases, leaving 19 bases between them. This CDR3 is CASSLVGLGQGAAFF. CDR3 in DNA: TGTGCCAGCAGCTTAGTTGGGTTGGGGCAGGGCGCAGCTTTCTTT.

J is TRBJ2-1 and V is TRBV6-5, with D perhaps TRBD2 (6 bases). The CDR3 runs to 14 residues. CDR1 is MNHEY, CDR2 SVGAGI, per germline. Between the trimmed V and J ends, which lost 5 bases and 7 bases, there was a span of 15 bases. CDR3 sequence: CASSRTWGENEQFF. The CDR3 DNA reads TGTGCCAGCAGTCGGACGTGGGGGGAGAATGAGCAGTTCTTC.

The chain links TRBV6-1 to TRBJ1-4, with D perhaps TRBD1 (5 bases). The germline V and J ends were trimmed by 6 bases and 6 bases, with 14 bases remaining between them. This CDR3 is 14 amino acids long. Germline-derived CDR1 and CDR2 are MNHNS and SASEGT. CDR3 coding DNA: TGTGCCAGCAGGAACAGGCTGTTGGATGAAAAACTGTTTTTT. This gives the protein CASRNRLLDEKLFF.

The chain uses TRBV7-3 and TRBJ2-3, with TRBD1 matching over 7 bases. CDR1 is SGHTA, CDR2 FQGTGA, per germline. The CDR3 extends over 12 amino acids. V shed 1 base, J shed 9 bases, and the junction held 1 base outside the gene matches. CDR3 protein: CASSLRQGTQYF. The CDR3 DNA is TGTGCCAGCAGCTTAAGACAGGGAACGCAGTATTTT.

This clone was observed once. The rearrangement joins TRBV5-1 to TRBJ2-1; 9 bases line up with TRBD2. Trimming took 2 bases from V and 6 from J; bases not matched to a gene: 6. The CDR3 loop spans 15 amino acids. Germline V lookup: CDR1 SGHRS, CDR2 YFSETQ. The DNA for the CDR3 is TGCGCCAGCAGCTTTAGCGGGAGCTCGGGCAATGAGCAGTTCTTC. It translates to CASSFSGSSGNEQFF.

The sample holds one count of this clone. This sequence joins TRBV19 and TRBJ2-2; 7 bases match TRBD1. Germline-derived CDR1 and CDR2 are LNHDA and SQIVND (reference sequence). V was clipped by 8 bases and J by 3 bases; unmatched bases: 12. The CDR3 contains 16 residues. CDR3 DNA: TGTGCCAGTTTCCCTTCAGTAGGGGGCTACACCGGGGAGCTGTTTTTT. Its protein product is CASFPSVGGYTGELFF. The full variable domain, rest sourced from reference TRBV19 and TRBJ2-2, is DGGITQSPKYLFRKEGQNVTLSCEQNLNHDAMYWYRQDPGQGLRLIYYSQIVNDFQKGDIAEGYSVSREKKESFPLTVTSAQKNPTAFYLCASFPSVGGYTGELFFGEGSRLTVL.

Concerning this clone itself: One end of the junction varies from germline; a read error may be responsible. J is TRBJ2-5 and V is TRBV7-7, with TRBD2 matching 8 bases. Per the germline V gene, CDR1 is SSHAT and CDR2 is FNYEAQ (reference sequence). The CDR3 runs to 17 residues. In DNA, the CDR3 is TGTGCTAGCAGCTCGAATAGCGGGGACTACCGTCAAGAGACCCAGTACTTC. Encoded protein: CASSSNSGDYRQETQYF.

This clone was observed once. J is TRBJ2-7 and V is TRBV7-3; D might be TRBD2 (6 bases). Deletions cut 0 bases from V and 1 base from J, with 13 bases between. Germline CDR1 reads SGHTA; CDR2 reads FQGTGA. CDR3 length equals 16 residues. The CDR3 DNA sequence: TGTGCCAGCAGCTTAACAGGAAAGGGAGGTTCCTACGAGCAGTACTTC. Amino acid sequence: CASSLTGKGGSYEQYF. Looking up the rest from reference TRBV7-3 and TRBJ2-7 gives the full variable domain: GAGVSQTPSNKVTEKGKYVELRCDPISGHTALYWYRQSLGQGPEFLIYFQGTGAADDSGLPNDRFFAVRPEGSVSTLKIQRTERGDSAVYLCASSLTGKGGSYEQYFGPGTRLTVT.

For this clone: At one end, the junction sequence differs from germline, possibly due to a read error. This chain uses TRBV6-5 with TRBJ1-1; a weak D match, TRBD1 (5 bases). Germline CDR1 is MNHEY and CDR2 is SVGAGI. The CDR3 extends over 13 amino acids. CDR3 residues: CDSSYLGGTEAFF. The CDR3 DNA reads as TGTGACAGCAGTTACCTCGGGGGTACTGAAGCTTTCTTT.

The CDR3 coding sequence is TGTGCCATCAGTGAACAGGCGGCAAACATTCAGTACTTC. Its translation is CAISEQAANIQYF. V is TRBV10-3 and J is TRBJ2-4; the D gene is possibly TRBD1 (5 bases). The CDR3 covers 13 residues. Germline V gene lookup returns CDR1 ENHRY and CDR2 SYGVKD. The V end was cut by 3 bases, the J end by 6 bases, with 9 bases between.

The chain couples TRBV7-9 to TRBJ2-7; 8 bases line up with TRBD2. This CDR3 has 17 residues. Germline values: CDR1 SEHNR, CDR2 FQNEAQ (reference sequence). This CDR3 is CRSSPQLAIAGTYEQYF. Here the CDR3 DNA reads TGTCGCAGCAGCCCCCAACTAGCGATAGCGGGGACGTACGAGCAGTACTTC.

On this clone itself: Compared with germline, one end of the junction differs, possibly owing to a read error. The chain employs TRBV7-7 and TRBJ1-5; D is unresolved. The CDR3 extends over 12 amino acids. Germline CDR1 and CDR2: SSHAT and FNYEAQ (reference sequence). CDR3 residues: CASSLEIHPQHF. Here the CDR3 DNA reads TGTGCTAGCAGCTTAGAGATACACCCCCAGCATTTT.

The chain combines TRBV28 with TRBJ2-7; D is possibly TRBD2 (6 bases). The germline V gene encodes CDR1 MDHEN and CDR2 SYDVKM. The V end lost 7 bases, the J end lost 4 bases, and 23 bases lay between the germline ends. CDR3 size: 16 residues. The CDR3 sequence: CASTGHERRAVYEQYF. DNA for the CDR3: TGTGCCAGCACCGGACATGAGCGGAGGGCCGTTTACGAGCAGTACTTC.

This clone came up a few times. The V gene is TRBV9, the J gene TRBJ1-2, with TRBD1 identical over 8 bases. CDR1 is SGDLS and CDR2 is YYNGEE in the germline V gene. Trimming at V came to 6 bases and at J to 6 bases, leaving 4 bases not matched to a gene. This CDR3 has 12 residues. The CDR3 DNA is TGTGCCAGCATGGGGACAGGTGATGGCTACACCTTC. Protein: CASMGTGDGYTF.

The chain has TRBV25-1 and TRBJ2-7; a weak D match, TRBD2 (5 bases). There are 13 residues in the CDR3. The V gene lost 1 base and the J gene lost 6 bases, with 10 bases spanning the gap. Germline V gene lookup returns CDR1 MGHDK and CDR2 SYGVNS. The CDR3 loop reads CASSEFAGSEQYF. The DNA for the CDR3 is TGTGCCAGCAGTGAATTTGCTGGGAGCGAGCAGTACTTC.

V usage is TRBV11-2 and J usage is TRBJ2-3, with 8 bases matching TRBD2. Germline CDR1 is SGHAT and CDR2 is FQNNGV. This CDR3 is 16 amino acids long. V was clipped by 4 bases and J by 0 bases; unmatched bases: 6. Written as DNA, the CDR3 is TGTGCCAGCAGCTCCCTTACGGGGGGGAGCACAGATACGCAGTATTTT. Its translation is CASSSLTGGSTDTQYF.

Comment on this clone: The conserved phenylalanine or tryptophan normally closing the CDR3 is absent here, so this likely arose from a read error. V and J are TRBV7-9 and TRBJ1-5; D not certain. The germline V gene encodes CDR1 SEHNR and CDR2 FQNEAQ (reference sequence). CDR3 size: 12 residues. The V end was cut by 8 bases, the J end by 2 bases, with 7 bases between. CDR3 bases: TGTGCCAGCCGTCAGGGCAATCAGCCCCAGCATTTG. It specifies CASRQGNQPQHL.

The chain has TRBV15 and TRBJ1-1, with D perhaps matching TRBD1 (5 bases). The CDR3 spans 17 residues. Trimming took 0 bases from V and 5 from J, leaving 19 bases between them. CDR1 LNHNV and CDR2 YYDKDF come from the germline V gene (reference sequence). DNA of the CDR3: TGTGCCACCAGCAGAGATAAAGACCCTTGGGGGGGAACTGAAGCTTTCTTT. Its translation is CATSRDKDPWGGTEAFF.

CDR3: CASSLYGGATETQYF. DNA of the CDR3: TGCGCCAGCAGCTTGTACGGGGGGGCAACGGAGACCCAGTACTTC. The V gene is TRBV5-1, the J gene TRBJ2-5, with TRBD2 matching 8 bases. Germline loops: CDR1 SGHRS, CDR2 YFSETQ. The V segment lost 1 base and the J segment 5 bases; nucleotides outside the gene matches: 7. The CDR3 consists of 15 residues.

This clone was observed once. The V gene is TRBV28, the J gene TRBJ2-3; 7 nucleotides align to TRBD1. CDR3 length: 15 residues. With V trimmed by 6 bases and J by 3 bases, 9 bases remained unmatched. The germline V gene has CDR1 MDHEN and CDR2 SYDVKM. Here the CDR3 DNA reads TGTGCCAGCAGCTTACTGGACAGGATTACAGATACGCAGTATTTT. Amino acids: CASSLLDRITDTQYF.

This clone has a handful of counts. The rearrangement joins TRBV2 to TRBJ1-5; D remains unclear. Germline V lookup: CDR1 SNHLY, CDR2 FYNNEI. Trimming took 3 bases from V and 0 from J, leaving 6 bases between them. This CDR3 has 14 amino acids. DNA for the CDR3: TGTGCCAGCAGTGAGTCCTATAGCAATCAGCCCCAGCATTTT. Its translation is CASSESYSNQPQHF. The entire variable domain, with the rest obtained from reference TRBV2 and TRBJ1-5, is as follows: EPEVTQTPSHQVTQMGQEVILRCVPISNHLYFYWYRQILGQKVEFLVSFYNNEISEKSEIFDDQFSVERPDGSNFTLKIRSTKLEDSAMYFCASSESYSNQPQHFGDGTRLSIL.

This chain links TRBV7-6 with TRBJ2-1; 9 bases are shared with TRBD2. CDR1 is SGHVS and CDR2 is FNYEAQ in the germline V gene. This CDR3 has 15 amino acids. V shed 5 bases and J 4 bases; nucleotides not matched to a gene: 6. This CDR3 reads CASSERLAEYNEQFF. CDR3 bases: TGTGCCAGCAGCGAAAGACTAGCGGAGTACAATGAGCAGTTCTTC. The whole variable domain, remainder taken from reference TRBV7-6 and TRBJ2-1, is GAGVSQSPRYKVTKRGQDVALRCDPISGHVSLYWYRQALGQGPEFLTYFNYEAQQDKSGLPNDRFSAERPEGSISTLTIQRTEQRDSAMYRCASSERLAEYNEQFFGPGTRLTVL.

The chain recombines TRBV6-6 with TRBJ1-5, with 9 bases aligning to TRBD1. Germline-derived CDR1 and CDR2 are MNHNY and SVGAGI (reference sequence). V shed 6 bases and J 6 bases; nucleotides not matched to a gene: 9. This CDR3 has 15 amino acids. As DNA, the CDR3 is TGTGCCAGCAGACGGGACAGGGACATACGTCAGCCCCAGCATTTT. This gives the protein CASRRDRDIRQPQHF.

The chain links TRBV27 to TRBJ1-1; D perhaps matches TRBD1 (5 bases). This CDR3 region has 16 residues. V was trimmed by 6 bases and J by 10 bases, leaving 27 bases between them. Germline V CDR1 and CDR2: MNHEY, SMNVEV (reference sequence). The CDR3 is CASSPDGGLGITVAFF. The CDR3 DNA is TGTGCCAGCAGCCCGGACGGGGGGTTGGGCATCACGGTAGCTTTCTTT.

The chain uses TRBV28 and TRBJ2-5, with TRBD1 identical over 10 bases. This CDR3 is 14 amino acids long. J gave up 5 bases and V 2 bases, and 2 bases lay outside the gene matches. The germline CDR1 and CDR2 sequences are MDHEN and SYDVKM. As DNA, the CDR3 is TGTGCCAGCAGTTTAGGGACAGGGGTGGAGACCCAGTACTTC. This translates into CASSLGTGVETQYF.

The rearrangement links TRBV14 to TRBJ1-1; D remains ambiguous. This CDR3 contains 14 residues. The V gene's germline CDR1 is SGHDN and CDR2 FVKESK. The ends were cut back, 4 bases at V and 0 bases at J, with 9 bases in the middle. In DNA, the CDR3 is TGTGCCAGCAGCCGTCCGGGTATGAACACTGAAGCTTTCTTT. It yields the protein CASSRPGMNTEAFF.